These 25 T cell receptor beta chains share one sample of origin, sequenced in a study of monozygotic twins with inflammatory bowel disease. TCRdb reanalyzed the 5' RACE reads, giving one entry per CDR3 protein sequence and no DNA. Its listing shows some 300,000 distinct CDR3 sequences. Material for sequencing was blood. Source of these receptors: a human donor with ulcerative colitis or Crohn's disease, or a healthy co-twin of an affected twin (not recorded which).

V and J are TRBV30 and TRBJ1-5; TCRdb's D call, TRBD1, is unchecked because there is no DNA. The V gene's germline CDR1 is GTSNPN and CDR2 SVGIG (reference sequence). This CDR3 spans 14 amino acids. CDR3 residues: CAWTNNEGVQPQHF.

The chain has TRBV20-1 and TRBJ2-5; TCRdb returns TRBD2, unconfirmable since there is no DNA. Germline lookup yields CDR1 DFQATT and CDR2 SNEGSKA (reference sequence). This CDR3 is 16 amino acids long. The CDR3 region is CSAPTSGGVKLETQYF.

This chain connects TRBV28 to TRBJ1-4; TCRdb indicates TRBD1, and absent DNA this call remains unverified. The CDR3 contains 15 residues. Germline values: CDR1 MDHEN, CDR2 SYDVKM. The CDR3 sequence is CASSLSGTGDEKLFF.

This chain joins TRBV28 and TRBJ2-7. CDR3 size: 14 residues. CDR1 is MDHEN and CDR2 is SYDVKM in the germline V gene. CDR3 sequence reads: CASSIIGSSYEQYF.

The chain recombines TRBV7-9 with TRBJ1-4; lacking DNA, the TRBD1 call made by TCRdb goes unchecked. This CDR3 spans 15 amino acids. Germline-derived CDR1 and CDR2 are SEHNR and FQNEAQ (reference sequence). The CDR3: CASSLSRQSNEKLFF.

The chain recombines TRBV4-3 with TRBJ1-6; TCRdb picks TRBD1, but there is no DNA to check that call. The CDR3 loop spans 15 amino acids. Germline lookup yields CDR1 LGHNA and CDR2 YSLEER. The CDR3 loop reads CASSQDADLGAPLHF.

The chain uses TRBV5-5 and TRBJ2-7; as DNA is missing, the TRBD1 call by TCRdb cannot be tested. This CDR3 spans 15 amino acids. In germline, CDR1 is SGHKS, CDR2 YYEKEE (reference sequence). The CDR3 loop is CASSLRGQGIYEQYF. The variable domain in full, completed from reference TRBV5-5 and TRBJ2-7, reads DAGVTQSPTHLIKTRGQQVTLRCSPISGHKSVSWYQQVLGQGPQFIFQYYEKEERGRGNFPDRFSARQFPNYSSELNVNALLLGDSALYLCASSLRGQGIYEQYFGPGTRLTVT.

The chain carries TRBV20-1 and TRBJ2-7; with no DNA, the TCRdb D assignment of TRBD2 cannot be verified. The germline CDR1 and CDR2 sequences are DFQATT and SNEGSKA (reference sequence). The CDR3 sequence is 13 residues long. CDR3 residues: CSARAAGLDEQYF.

The V call is TRBV30, the J call TRBJ1-1; TCRdb's D call, TRBD1, is unchecked because there is no DNA. The CDR3 contains 16 residues. CDR1 GTSNPN and CDR2 SVGIG come from the germline V gene (reference sequence). The CDR3 protein is CAWSPPGQPLNTEAFF.

This chain links TRBV5-1 with TRBJ2-1. The germline V gene encodes CDR1 SGHRS and CDR2 YFSETQ. The length of the CDR3 is 14 residues. The CDR3 sequence: CASSLAGAYNEQFF.

V and J are TRBV6-5 and TRBJ2-5; the D call from TCRdb, TRBD1, cannot be confirmed without DNA. CDR3 length equals 15 residues. Germline V CDR1 and CDR2: MNHEY, SVGAGI. Here the CDR3 reads CASSYGRGRQETQYF.

The genes are TRBV12-3 or TRBV12-4 and TRBJ2-3. This CDR3 contains 16 residues. The CDR3 spells CASSLVFKRSTDTQYF.

This chain uses TRBV12-3 or TRBV12-4 with TRBJ1-4. This CDR3 region has 15 residues. The CDR3 sequence is CASSQRLATNEKLFF.

This sequence joins TRBV5-1 and TRBJ2-5; TCRdb lists TRBD2, though no DNA is available to test this call. Germline loops: CDR1 SGHRS, CDR2 YFSETQ. CDR3 size: 15 residues. The CDR3 spells CASSLVASGKETQYF.

This sequence joins TRBV10-2 and TRBJ1-1; TCRdb's D call, TRBD1, is unchecked because there is no DNA. Germline CDR1 WSHSY, CDR2 SAAADI. The CDR3 has 13 amino acids. The CDR3 sequence: CASSETRGTEAFF.

This chain uses TRBV7-2 with TRBJ1-4; TCRdb's D gene call, TRBD1, goes unchecked for lack of DNA. This CDR3 has 17 amino acids. Germline V gene lookup returns CDR1 SGHTA and CDR2 FQGNSA. CDR3 residues: CASSLAGGAGSNEKLFF.

CDR3 sequence: CASSYFQGRSETQYF. The chain couples TRBV6-5 to TRBJ2-5; TCRdb reports TRBD1, a call that lacks DNA to check it against. This CDR3 is 15 amino acids long. Germline V lookup: CDR1 MNHEY, CDR2 SVGAGI.

The genes are TRBV7-2 and TRBJ1-6; lacking DNA, the TRBD1 call made by TCRdb goes unchecked. Germline V gene sequence: CDR1 SGHTA, CDR2 FQGNSA. The CDR3 totals 16 residues. CDR3 in amino acids: CASSFRVSSYNSPLHF. The complete variable domain, with remaining parts taken from reference TRBV7-2 and TRBJ1-6, reads GAGVSQSPSNKVTEKGKDVELRCDPISGHTALYWYRQSLGQGLEFLIYFQGNSAPDKSGLPSDRFSAERTGGSVSTLTIQRTQQEDSAVYLCASSFRVSSYNSPLHFGNGTRLTVT.

The V and J genes are TRBV6-5 and TRBJ1-4; absent DNA, TCRdb's TRBD1 call cannot be checked. The CDR3 is 15 amino acids. CDR1 is MNHEY and CDR2 is SVGAGI in the germline V gene. CDR3 loop: CASSYSGRGDEKLFF.

The rearrangement joins TRBV7-2 to TRBJ2-1; TCRdb names TRBD1, which stays unverified in the absence of DNA. This CDR3 is 15 amino acids long. Germline V gene sequence: CDR1 SGHTA, CDR2 FQGNSA. CDR3 in amino acids: CASSSGTGGNNEQFF.

The rearrangement uses TRBV7-2 and TRBJ2-1. The germline CDR1 and CDR2 sequences are SGHTA and FQGNSA. The length of the CDR3 is 16 residues. The CDR3 here is CASSLVGVVSYNEQFF.

The V gene is TRBV6-5, the J gene TRBJ1-6; TCRdb's D gene call, TRBD1, goes unchecked for lack of DNA. This CDR3 has 15 amino acids. Germline values: CDR1 MNHEY, CDR2 SVGAGI. This CDR3 reads CASSYTDRAYSPLHF.

The chain links TRBV7-2 to TRBJ2-1; TCRdb picks TRBD2, but there is no DNA to check that call. This CDR3 is built from 15 residues. Germline CDR1 reads SGHTA; CDR2 reads FQGNSA. This chain's CDR3 is CASSLVSGRRDEQFF.

V and J are TRBV18 and TRBJ1-1. Germline lookup yields CDR1 KGHSH and CDR2 LQKENI. CDR3 length: 17 amino acids. This chain's CDR3 is CASQPIAGGPTNTEAFF.

V gene TRBV9 combines with J gene TRBJ2-1; TCRdb's assignment of TRBD2 cannot be checked, as there is no DNA. The CDR3 is made up of 15 amino acids. The germline gives CDR1 SGDLS, CDR2 YYNGEE. CDR3 residues: CASSVEAGGGNEQFF.